This TCR beta chain was obtained from a study of blood T cell repertoires in COVID-19. On the study more broadly: The United States, Italy and Spain supplied acute and convalescent COVID-19 samples.

Sequencing used immunoSEQ multiplex PCR; TCRdb keeps in-frame clones, though not all of them. In the table there are 90,000 to 120,000 clones, roughly 90% of which are singletons. This clone was picked up a small number of times. The CDR3 contains 13 residues. Looked up from germline, CDR1 is SGHVS and CDR2 is FQNEAQ. Trimming removed 7 bases at V and 6 bases at J, with 12 bases between. Sequenced: peripheral blood. The chain couples TRBV7-8 to TRBJ2-2, with a tentative D call TRBD2 (5 bases). The TCR was taken from a man aged 35 to 55 with active or convalescent COVID-19. The CDR3 DNA is TGTGCCAGCACCGAGGACTGGGCCGGGGAGCTGTTTTTT. This gives the protein CASTEDWAGELFF.